This paragraph covers one TCR beta chain sequence. This sample was taken from a study of blood T cell repertoires in COVID-19. Enrolled during active infection, Seattle patients were then followed longitudinally. Trimming took 3 bases from V and 3 from J; bases not matched to a gene: 9. Germline V gene lookup returns CDR1 SGHDT and CDR2 YYEEEE. The CDR3 covers 17 residues. Generated by immunoSEQ multiplex PCR, the TCRdb table keeps only in-frame clones and is missing some. Here the sample spans 200,000 or so clones, approximately 90% being singletons. The specimen was peripheral blood. The receptor was derived from a man aged 45-60 years with COVID-19, enrolled during active disease. The chain couples TRBV5-6 to TRBJ2-7, with 13 nucleotides matching TRBD2. CDR3 amino acids: CASSSGTSGIKVYEQYF. DNA of the CDR3: TGTGCCAGCAGCTCCGGGACTAGCGGGATTAAGGTCTACGAGCAGTACTTC.